One and the same sample provided the 2 T cell receptor beta chains below, sequenced in a study of human T cells and chemical hapten exposure. TCRdb reanalysed the RACE reads using MiXCR and keeps one entry per CDR3 protein. The table lists about 140,000 distinct CDR3 sequences, about 12% of them singletons, with around 1.4% in the top ten. Time point reported: patch test 2, 6 weeks after DPC sensitization. Specified treatment: therapeutic diphenylcyclopropenone sensitization with weekly scalp DPC. Sequences were derived from whole blood, sampled in connection with sensitization to the hapten diphenylcyclopropenone (DPC). These receptors were obtained from a woman aged 50 to 60 with alopecia areata. Some clones in this sample may be carry-over from other donors' samples.

The chain links TRBV6-6 to TRBJ1-5; D may be TRBD1 (6 bases). The germline CDR1 and CDR2 sequences are MNHNY and SVGAGI (reference sequence). V was trimmed by 10 bases and J by 5 bases, leaving 15 bases between them. The CDR3 is 13 amino acids. The CDR3 reads CAISRGRDQPQHF. CDR3 nucleotides: TGTGCCATCTCCAGGGGAAGGGATCAGCCCCAGCATTTT.

On this clonotype: The conserved closing phenylalanine or tryptophan is absent in this CDR3, likely reflecting a read error. CDR3 in amino acids: CASSSVGGGRSPLHL. For the CDR3, the DNA is TGTGCCAGCAGTTCGGTCGGGGGGGGACGGTCACCCCTCCACCTT. The chain is built from TRBV28 and TRBJ1-6; D may be TRBD1 (5 bases). The CDR3 spans 15 residues. V gave up 4 bases and J gave up 10 bases, with 17 bases separating them. The germline V gene has CDR1 MDHEN and CDR2 SYDVKM.